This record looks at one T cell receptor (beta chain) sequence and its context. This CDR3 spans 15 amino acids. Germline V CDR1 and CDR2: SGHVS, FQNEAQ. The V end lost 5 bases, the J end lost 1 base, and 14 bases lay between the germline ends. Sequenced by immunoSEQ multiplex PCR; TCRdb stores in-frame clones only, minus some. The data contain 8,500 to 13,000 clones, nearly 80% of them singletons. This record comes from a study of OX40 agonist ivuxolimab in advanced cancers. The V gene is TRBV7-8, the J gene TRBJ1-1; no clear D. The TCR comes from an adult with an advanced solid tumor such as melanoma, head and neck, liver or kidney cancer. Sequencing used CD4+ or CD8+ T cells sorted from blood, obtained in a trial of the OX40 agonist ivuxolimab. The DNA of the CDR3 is TGTGCCAGCAGCGAGAATCTCAGTCCGAACACTGAAGCTTTCTTT. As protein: CASSENLSPNTEAFF.